These T cell receptor beta chains were read from a single sample in a study of T cells in Graves' hyperthyroidism and ophthalmopathy. MiXCR was run by TCRdb on the multiplex PCR reads, yielding one entry per CDR3 protein. The table includes under 300,000 distinct CDR3 sequences, less than 30% detected once. The sequencing sample was made of blood. The source of these receptors is a middle-aged man with Graves' hyperthyroidism that later progressed to Graves' ophthalmopathy. The CDR3 runs from the conserved cysteine through the conserved F or W. A D gene is named only where the DNA matches it firmly. The size entry gives once, few, many, or a class for an expanded clone.

d_gene	j_gene	abundance	v_gene	CDR3nt	CDR3aa
NA	TRBJ1-1	many	TRBV30	TGTGCCTGGAGTGTATCTGGCACTGAAGCTTTCTTT	CAWSVSGTEAFF
NA	TRBJ2-7	many	TRBV6-5	TGTGCCAGCAAAGGGCCGATCCTCGGGCGGCCCTACGAGCAGTACTTC	CASKGPILGRPYEQYF
NA	TRBJ2-2	many	TRBV2	TGTGCCAGCAGTGCGGGGCCTGGGGAGCTGTTTTTT	CASSAGPGELFF
TRBD1	TRBJ1-2	few	TRBV28	TGTGCCAGCACTCTACAGGGGTTTGGCTATGGCTACACCTTC	CASTLQGFGYGYTF
TRBD1	TRBJ1-1	many	TRBV25-1	TGTGCCAGCAGTGATACCCTGGACAGGGGAAACACTGAAGCTTTCTTT	CASSDTLDRGNTEAFF
TRBD1	TRBJ1-1	many	TRBV6-1	TGTGCCAGCAGCCCAGGACAGGGGGCCCGCGTTGCTTTCTTT	CASSPGQGARVAFF
NA	TRBJ1-5	many	TRBV28	TGTGCCAGCAGTTTTTCTTCCCTCGTACAGGTTAACAATCAGCCCCAGCATTTT	CASSFSSLVQVNNQPQHF
NA	TRBJ2-5	many	TRBV7-2	TGTGCCAGCAGCTTAAGTCGCGGAAGCGGGACCCAGTACTTC	CASSLSRGSGTQYF
NA	TRBJ1-2	many	TRBV20-1	TGCAGTGCTAGAGATCAGGCGGGGGGCTACACCTTC	CSARDQAGGYTF
NA	TRBJ2-7	many	TRBV30	TGTGCCTGGAGTAGCCCCCAACGGTTCGAGCAGTACTTC	CAWSSPQRFEQYF
TRBD2	TRBJ2-5	many	TRBV20-1	TGCAGTGCTAGAGATCGTAGCGGGAGCCAAGAGACCCAGTACTTC	CSARDRSGSQETQYF
TRBD2	TRBJ2-5	many	TRBV20-1	TGCAGTGCACGAGCGGGAGGGTACCAAGAGACCCAGTACTTC	CSARAGGYQETQYF
NA	TRBJ2-2	many	TRBV20-1	TGCAGTGCTCCGAGGTTGGAGAACACCGGGGAGCTGTTTTTT	CSAPRLENTGELFF
NA	TRBJ1-2	many	TRBV4-2	TGTGCCAGCAGCCAAGCCCGGGGCTCGTCGCCGGGCTACACCTTC	CASSQARGSSPGYTF
TRBD2	TRBJ2-2	many	TRBV30	TGTGCCTGGTACCCTAGCGGGAGAAAGGGGACCGGGGAGCTGTTTTTT	CAWYPSGRKGTGELFF
TRBD2	TRBJ2-2	many	TRBV6-2/TRBV6-3	TGTGCCAGCAGACGATTCGAAGGTCTAGCGGCTTCTGTCACCGGGGAGCTGTTTTTT	CASRRFEGLAASVTGELFF
NA	TRBJ2-6	many	TRBV12-3/TRBV12-4	TGTGCCAGCAGTTTACGGGGCTCAGGGGCCAACGTCCTGACTTTC	CASSLRGSGANVLTF